This is a list of T cell receptor beta chains from one sample in a study of blood T cell repertoires in COVID-19. The assay was immunoSEQ multiplex PCR, and TCRdb's table has in-frame clones only and misses some. The data contain roughly 250,000 clones, about 80% of them singletons. The sample consisted of peripheral blood. All receptors derive from an elderly woman with acute or convalescent COVID-19. Both conserved end residues are part of each CDR3. D genes are given only for firm matches. Size is stated for part of the rows, as once, few or many counts, or as a class when the clone is expanded.

TRBJ1-5 once TRBV11-1 . CASSDDGAGGQPQHF TGTGCCAGCAGCGACGATGGGGCCGGTGGTCAGCCCCAGCATTTT
TRBJ2-5 . TRBV5-5 . CASSFLGGNQETQYF TGTGCCAGCAGCTTTTTAGGGGGAAATCAAGAGACCCAGTACTTC
TRBJ1-1 . TRBV11-2 . CASSRRGNTEAFF TGTGCCAGCAGCCGCAGGGGTAACACTGAAGCTTTCTTT
TRBJ2-1 . TRBV15 TRBD2 CATTETRGYNEQFF TGTGCCACCACTGAAACGCGGGGGTACAATGAGCAGTTCTTC
TRBJ1-1 . TRBV4-1 TRBD1 CASSHVPGQGFTEAFF TGCGCCAGCAGCCACGTCCCGGGACAGGGTTTCACTGAAGCTTTCTTT
TRBJ1-1 . TRBV6-5 . CASSYSIPGWNTEAFF TGTGCCAGCAGTTACTCGATCCCGGGGTGGAACACTGAAGCTTTCTTT
TRBJ2-1 few TRBV5-1 . CASSFTGTPKLGEQFF TGCGCCAGCAGCTTCACCGGGACTCCTAAACTGGGGGAGCAGTTCTTC
TRBJ2-5 many TRBV2 . CASSADRETQYF TGTGCCAGCAGTGCTGACAGAGAGACCCAGTACTTC
TRBJ2-2 . TRBV7-3 TRBD2 CASSYGGKNTGELFF TGTGCCAGCAGCTACGGGGGGAAGAACACCGGGGAGCTGTTTTTT
TRBJ1-2 . TRBV2 TRBD1 CASSVLAGGSGYGYTF TGTGCCAGCAGTGTGTTGGCAGGGGGCTCGGGCTATGGCTACACCTTC
TRBJ1-6 few TRBV10-3 . CAIGGASDNSPLHF TGTGCCATCGGAGGGGCGTCTGATAATTCACCCCTCCACTTT
TRBJ2-1 . TRBV28 TRBD1 CASSSSGGSYNEQFF TGTGCCAGCAGTTCATCAGGGGGCTCCTACAATGAGCAGTTCTTC
TRBJ2-1 . TRBV5-1 . CASSPGQPYNEQFF TGCGCCAGCAGCCCGGGTCAGCCTTACAATGAGCAGTTCTTC
TRBJ1-2 . TRBV2 TRBD1 CASRAGTGSYGYTF TGTGCCAGCAGGGCCGGGACAGGGTCCTATGGCTACACCTTC
TRBJ2-1 . TRBV6-6 . CASSPPVQGDNEQFF TGTGCCAGCAGCCCCCCCGTACAGGGCGACAATGAGCAGTTCTTC
TRBJ2-3 . TRBV7-3 TRBD2 CASSLTASGGPVPDTQYF TGTGCCAGCAGCTTAACGGCTAGCGGGGGGCCAGTCCCAGATACGCAGTATTTT
TRBJ1-2 once TRBV27 TRBD1 CASRTGTGNYGYTF TGTGCCAGCAGAACCGGGACAGGGAACTATGGCTACACCTTC
TRBJ2-5 . TRBV9 TRBD2 CASSVSSGGHQETQYF TGTGCCAGCAGCGTCTCTAGCGGGGGGCACCAAGAGACCCAGTACTTC
TRBJ1-3 . TRBV7-9 TRBD1 CASSRTGAGNTIYF TGTGCCAGCAGCCGCACAGGGGCTGGAAACACCATATATTTT
TRBJ2-7 once TRBV28 TRBD1 CASTTGTGFYEQYF TGTGCCAGCACCACGGGGACAGGGTTCTACGAGCAGTACTTC
TRBJ1-6 . TRBV7-9 . CASSHGTTGFSPLHF TGTGCCAGCAGCCATGGGACAACGGGCTTTTCACCCCTCCACTTT
TRBJ1-4 few TRBV9 . CASSSARGGGNEKLFF TGTGCCAGCAGCTCCGCAAGGGGGGGTGGAAATGAAAAACTGTTTTTT
TRBJ2-7 . TRBV9 TRBD2 CASSTGLAGGYAEQYF TGTGCCAGCAGCACGGGACTAGCGGGGGGGTACGCCGAGCAGTACTTC
TRBJ2-2 . TRBV3-1/TRBV3-2 . CASSQVRNRWGNTGELFF TGTGCCAGCAGCCAAGTGAGGAACCGGTGGGGCAACACCGGGGAGCTGTTTTTT
TRBJ2-1 once TRBV30 TRBD2 CAWSVRAGGYNEQFF TGTGCCTGGAGTGTACGAGCGGGGGGGTACAATGAGCAGTTCTTC
TRBJ2-7 once TRBV27 . CASSPSATAYEQYF TGTGCCAGCAGCCCGTCCGCGACAGCCTACGAGCAGTACTTC
TRBJ1-6 . TRBV5-1 TRBD1 CASSLGQGDNSPLHF TGCGCCAGCAGCTTAGGACAGGGGGATAATTCACCCCTCCACTTT
TRBJ1-5 . TRBV12-3/TRBV12-4 . CASRGHINQPQHF TGTGCCAGCAGGGGACACATAAATCAGCCCCAGCATTTT
TRBJ2-7 . TRBV5-6 TRBD1 CASSLGPGGAYEQYF TGTGCCAGCAGCTTAGGCCCAGGGGGCGCCTACGAGCAGTACTTC
TRBJ1-1 . TRBV18 TRBD1 CASSRSRQGENTEAFF TGTGCCAGCTCACGATCAAGACAGGGCGAAAACACTGAAGCTTTCTTT
TRBJ2-7 . TRBV7-8 . CASSLRESSYEQYF TGTGCCAGCAGCTTACGGGAAAGCTCCTACGAGCAGTACTTC
TRBJ1-2 . TRBV4-2 . CASSQENGWTTFFGGYTF TGTGCCAGCAGCCAAGAGAACGGGTGGACTACCTTTTTCGGGGGCTACACCTTC
TRBJ2-3 . TRBV5-1 TRBD2 CASSYWTSGSTDTQYF TGCGCCAGCAGCTACTGGACTAGCGGAAGCACAGATACGCAGTATTTT
TRBJ2-4 . TRBV27 TRBD1 CASSPWDRVHNIQYF TGTGCCAGCAGTCCATGGGACAGGGTTCATAACATTCAGTACTTC
TRBJ1-2 . TRBV18 TRBD1 CASSGQDYGYTF TGTGCCAGCTCGGGACAGGACTATGGCTACACCTTC
TRBJ2-1 . TRBV18 TRBD2 CASSPLAGGPSEQFF TGTGCCAGCTCACCCTTGGCGGGGGGGCCGAGTGAGCAGTTCTTC
TRBJ2-2 . TRBV19 TRBD1 CASTPGQGYGGELFF TGTGCCAGTACCCCGGGACAGGGGTATGGCGGGGAGCTGTTTTTT